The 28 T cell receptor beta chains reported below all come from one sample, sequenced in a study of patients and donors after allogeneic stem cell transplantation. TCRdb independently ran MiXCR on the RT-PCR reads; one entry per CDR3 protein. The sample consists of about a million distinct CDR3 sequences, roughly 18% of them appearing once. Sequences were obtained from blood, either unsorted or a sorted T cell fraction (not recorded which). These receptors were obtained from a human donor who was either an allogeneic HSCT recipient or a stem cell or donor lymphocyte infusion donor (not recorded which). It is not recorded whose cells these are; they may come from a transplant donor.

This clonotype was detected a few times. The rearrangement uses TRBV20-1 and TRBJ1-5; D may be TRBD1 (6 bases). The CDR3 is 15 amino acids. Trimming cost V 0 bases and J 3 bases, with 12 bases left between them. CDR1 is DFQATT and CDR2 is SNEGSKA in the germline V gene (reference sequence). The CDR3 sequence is CSARDKQGDNQPQHF. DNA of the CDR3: TGCAGTGCTAGAGATAAACAGGGAGACAATCAGCCCCAGCATTTT.

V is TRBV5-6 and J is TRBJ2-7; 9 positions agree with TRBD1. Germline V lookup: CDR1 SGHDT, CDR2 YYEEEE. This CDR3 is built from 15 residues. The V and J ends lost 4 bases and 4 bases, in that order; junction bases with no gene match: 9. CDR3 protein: CASSHRDRAFYEQYF. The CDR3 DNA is TGTGCCAGCAGCCACCGGGACAGGGCCTTTTACGAGCAGTACTTC.

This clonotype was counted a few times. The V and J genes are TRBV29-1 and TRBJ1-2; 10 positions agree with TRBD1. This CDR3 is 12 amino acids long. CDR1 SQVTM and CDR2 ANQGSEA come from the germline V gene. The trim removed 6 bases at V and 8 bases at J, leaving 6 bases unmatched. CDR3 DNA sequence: TGCAGCGTCCCGGGGGACAGGGGCGGCTACACCTTC. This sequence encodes CSVPGDRGGYTF.

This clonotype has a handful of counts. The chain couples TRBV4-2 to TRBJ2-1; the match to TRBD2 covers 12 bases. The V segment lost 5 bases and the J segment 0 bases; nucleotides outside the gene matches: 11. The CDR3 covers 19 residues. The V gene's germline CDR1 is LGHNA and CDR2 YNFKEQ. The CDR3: CASSEMGLAGPSSYNEQFF. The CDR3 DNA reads TGTGCCAGCAGCGAGATGGGACTAGCGGGCCCGAGCTCCTACAATGAGCAGTTCTTC.

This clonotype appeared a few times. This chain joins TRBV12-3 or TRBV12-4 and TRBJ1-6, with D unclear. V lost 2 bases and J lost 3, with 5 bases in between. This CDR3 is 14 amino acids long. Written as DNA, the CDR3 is TGTGCCAGCAGTTTACTAGGCTATAATTCACCCCTCCACTTT. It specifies CASSLLGYNSPLHF.

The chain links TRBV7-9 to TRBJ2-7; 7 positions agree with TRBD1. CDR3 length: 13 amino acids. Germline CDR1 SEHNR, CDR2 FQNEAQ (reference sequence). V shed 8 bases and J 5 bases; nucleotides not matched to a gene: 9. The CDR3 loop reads CASRQGSVHEQYF. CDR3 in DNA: TGTGCCAGCCGACAGGGTTCGGTCCACGAGCAGTACTTC.

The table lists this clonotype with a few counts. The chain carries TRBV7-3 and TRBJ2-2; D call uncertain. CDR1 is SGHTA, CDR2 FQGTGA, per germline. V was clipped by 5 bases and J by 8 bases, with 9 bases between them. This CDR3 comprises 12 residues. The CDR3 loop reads CASSPRFGELFF. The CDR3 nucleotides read TGTGCCAGCAGCCCCAGATTTGGGGAGCTGTTTTTT.

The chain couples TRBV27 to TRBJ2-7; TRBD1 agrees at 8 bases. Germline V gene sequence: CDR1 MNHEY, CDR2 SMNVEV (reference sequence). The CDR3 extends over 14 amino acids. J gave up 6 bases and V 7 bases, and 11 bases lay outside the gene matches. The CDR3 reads CASKFQGAWGEQYF. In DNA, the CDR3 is TGTGCCAGCAAATTTCAGGGGGCCTGGGGCGAGCAGTACTTC.

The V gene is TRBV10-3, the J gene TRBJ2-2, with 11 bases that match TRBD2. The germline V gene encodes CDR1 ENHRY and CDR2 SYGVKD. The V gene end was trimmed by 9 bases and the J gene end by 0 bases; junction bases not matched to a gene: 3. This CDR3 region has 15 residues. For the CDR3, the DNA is TGTGCCATGGGACTAGCGGCCTCGAACACCGGGGAGCTGTTTTTT. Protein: CAMGLAASNTGELFF.

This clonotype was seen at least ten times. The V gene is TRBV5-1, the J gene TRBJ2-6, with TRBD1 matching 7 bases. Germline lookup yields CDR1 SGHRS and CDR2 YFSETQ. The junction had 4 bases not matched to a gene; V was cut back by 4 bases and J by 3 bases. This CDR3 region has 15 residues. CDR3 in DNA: TGCGCCAGCAGCCACGGACAGGTTGGGGCCAACGTCCTGACTTTC. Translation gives CASSHGQVGANVLTF.

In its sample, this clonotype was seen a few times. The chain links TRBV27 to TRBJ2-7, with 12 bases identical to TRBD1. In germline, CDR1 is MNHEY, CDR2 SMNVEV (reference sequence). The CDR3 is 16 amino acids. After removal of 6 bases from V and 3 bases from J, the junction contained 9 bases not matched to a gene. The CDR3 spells CASRPLGTGGYYEQYF. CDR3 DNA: TGTGCCAGCAGACCGTTGGGGACAGGGGGCTACTACGAGCAGTACTTC.

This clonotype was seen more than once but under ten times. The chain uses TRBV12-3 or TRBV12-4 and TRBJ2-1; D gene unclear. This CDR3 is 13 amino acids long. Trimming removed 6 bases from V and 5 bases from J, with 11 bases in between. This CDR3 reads CASRPPANNEQFF. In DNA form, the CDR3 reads TGTGCCAGCAGGCCCCCGGCGAACAATGAGCAGTTCTTC.

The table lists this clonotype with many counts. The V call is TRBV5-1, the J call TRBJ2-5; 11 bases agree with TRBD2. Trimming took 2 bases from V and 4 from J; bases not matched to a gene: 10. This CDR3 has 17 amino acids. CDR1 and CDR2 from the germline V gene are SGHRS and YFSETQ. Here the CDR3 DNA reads TGCGCCAGCAGCTTATTTACTAGCGGGAGTAGAGGAGAGACCCAGTACTTC. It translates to CASSLFTSGSRGETQYF.

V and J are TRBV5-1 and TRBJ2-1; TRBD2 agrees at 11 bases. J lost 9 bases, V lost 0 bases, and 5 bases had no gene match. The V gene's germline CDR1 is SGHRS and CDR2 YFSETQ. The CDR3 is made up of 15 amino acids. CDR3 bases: TGCGCCAGCAGCTTGGCCGCTAGCGGGGGGTCTGAGCAGTTCTTC. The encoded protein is CASSLAASGGSEQFF.

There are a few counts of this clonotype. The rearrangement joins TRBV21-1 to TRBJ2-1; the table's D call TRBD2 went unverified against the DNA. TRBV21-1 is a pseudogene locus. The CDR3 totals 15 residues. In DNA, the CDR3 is TGTGCCAGCAGCAGACGGACTATCTCCTACAATGAGCAGTTCTTC. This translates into CASSRRTISYNEQFF.

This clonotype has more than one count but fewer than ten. The CDR3 loop reads CASSLVGTGGYEQYF. DNA of the CDR3: TGTGCCAGCAGCTTAGTCGGGACAGGTGGTTACGAGCAGTACTTC. The chain recombines TRBV7-6 with TRBJ2-7; 8 positions match TRBD1. Germline V gene sequence: CDR1 SGHVS, CDR2 FNYEAQ. This CDR3 spans 15 amino acids. V lost 1 base, J lost 4 bases, and 6 bases stayed unmatched.

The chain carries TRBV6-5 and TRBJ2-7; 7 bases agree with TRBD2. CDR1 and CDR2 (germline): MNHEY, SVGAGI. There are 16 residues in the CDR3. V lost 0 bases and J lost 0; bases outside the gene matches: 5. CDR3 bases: TGTGCCAGCAGTTACTCGAACGGGAGGAGCTCCTACGAGCAGTACTTC. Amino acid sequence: CASSYSNGRSSYEQYF.

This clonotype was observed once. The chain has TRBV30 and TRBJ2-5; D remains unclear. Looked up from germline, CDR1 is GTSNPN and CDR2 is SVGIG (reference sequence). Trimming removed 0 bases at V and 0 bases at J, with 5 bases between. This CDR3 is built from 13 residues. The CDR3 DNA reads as TGTGCCTGGAGTGTAAATTACCAAGAGACCCAGTACTTC. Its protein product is CAWSVNYQETQYF. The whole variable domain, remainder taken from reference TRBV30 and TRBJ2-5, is SQTIHQWPATLVQPVGSPLSLECTVEGTSNPNLYWYRQAAGRGLQLLFYSVGIGQISSEVPQNLSASRPQDRQFILSSKKLLLSDSGFYLCAWSVNYQETQYFGPGTRLLVL.

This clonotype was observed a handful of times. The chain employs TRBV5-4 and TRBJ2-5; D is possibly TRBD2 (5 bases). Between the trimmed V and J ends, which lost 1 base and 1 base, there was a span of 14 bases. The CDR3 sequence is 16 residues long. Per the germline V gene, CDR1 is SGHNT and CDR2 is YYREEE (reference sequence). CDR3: CASSLSGRLAQETQYF. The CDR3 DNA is TGTGCCAGCAGCTTGTCAGGACGGCTAGCCCAAGAGACCCAGTACTTC.

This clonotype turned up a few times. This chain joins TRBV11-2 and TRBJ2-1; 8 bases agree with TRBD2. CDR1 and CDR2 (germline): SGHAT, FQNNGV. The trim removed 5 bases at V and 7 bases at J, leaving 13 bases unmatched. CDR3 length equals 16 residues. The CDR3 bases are TGTGCCAGCAGCGTCCGGGGGGGAAAGATTCGAAATGAGCAGTTCTTC. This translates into CASSVRGGKIRNEQFF.

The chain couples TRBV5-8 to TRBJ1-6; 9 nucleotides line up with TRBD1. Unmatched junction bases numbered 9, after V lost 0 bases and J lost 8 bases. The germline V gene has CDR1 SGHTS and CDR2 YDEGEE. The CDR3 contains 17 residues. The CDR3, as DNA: TGTGCCAGCAGCTTGGATCAAGGACAGGGGCTTTATTCACCCCTCCACTTT. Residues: CASSLDQGQGLYSPLHF.

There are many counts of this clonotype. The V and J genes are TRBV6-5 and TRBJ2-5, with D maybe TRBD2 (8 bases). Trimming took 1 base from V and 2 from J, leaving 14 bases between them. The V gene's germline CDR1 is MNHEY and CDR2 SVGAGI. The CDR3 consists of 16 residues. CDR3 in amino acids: CASSYLAGTEQETQYF. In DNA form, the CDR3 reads TGTGCCAGCAGTTACTTAGCGGGGACAGAGCAAGAGACCCAGTACTTC.

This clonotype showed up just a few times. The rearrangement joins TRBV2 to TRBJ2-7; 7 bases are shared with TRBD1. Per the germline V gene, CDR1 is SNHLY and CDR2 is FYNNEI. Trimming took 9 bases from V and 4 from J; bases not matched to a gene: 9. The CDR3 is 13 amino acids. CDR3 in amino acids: CASHYRGPYEQYF. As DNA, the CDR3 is TGTGCCAGTCACTACAGGGGTCCGTACGAGCAGTACTTC.

CDR3 sequence (DNA): TGTGCCTGGAGTGTAGGGACAGGGAGTGACACTGAAGCTTTCTTT. Amino acid sequence: CAWSVGTGSDTEAFF. V gene TRBV30 combines with J gene TRBJ1-1, with 9 bases aligning to TRBD1. The junction had 5 bases not matched to a gene; V was cut back by 0 bases and J by 3 bases. From germline, CDR1 is GTSNPN and CDR2 SVGIG (reference sequence). The CDR3 totals 15 residues.

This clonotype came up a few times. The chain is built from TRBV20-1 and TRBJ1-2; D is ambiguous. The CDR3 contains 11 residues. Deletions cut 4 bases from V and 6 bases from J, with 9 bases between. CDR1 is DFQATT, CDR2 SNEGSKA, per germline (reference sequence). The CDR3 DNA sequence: TGCAGTGCTACCAGGCCGAATGGCTACACCTTC. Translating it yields CSATRPNGYTF.

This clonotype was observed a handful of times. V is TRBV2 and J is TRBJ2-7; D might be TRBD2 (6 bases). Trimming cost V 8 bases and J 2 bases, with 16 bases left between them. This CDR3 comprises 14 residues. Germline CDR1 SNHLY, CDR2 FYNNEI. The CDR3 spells CASSSRLGPYEQYF. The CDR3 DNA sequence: TGTGCCAGCTCCTCCCGACTAGGTCCCTACGAGCAGTACTTC.

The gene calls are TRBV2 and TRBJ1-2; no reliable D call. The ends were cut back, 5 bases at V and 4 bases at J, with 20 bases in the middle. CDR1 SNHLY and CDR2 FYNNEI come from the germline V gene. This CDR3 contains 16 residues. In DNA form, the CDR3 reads TGTGCCAGCAGTACAGACGGCGGTTTCGCGGCCTATGGCTACACCTTC. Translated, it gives CASSTDGGFAAYGYTF.

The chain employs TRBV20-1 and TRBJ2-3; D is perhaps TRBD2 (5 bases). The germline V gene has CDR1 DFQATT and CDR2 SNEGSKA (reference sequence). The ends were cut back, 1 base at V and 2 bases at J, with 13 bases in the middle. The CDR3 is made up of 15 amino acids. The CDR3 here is CSARGEWPDTDTQYF. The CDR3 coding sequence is TGCAGTGCTAGAGGGGAGTGGCCGGACACAGATACGCAGTATTTT.